This is a list of T cell receptor beta chains from one sample in a study of siplizumab effects on memory and regulatory T cells. Some clones are missing from TCRdb's copy, which holds only in-frame ones; the method was immunoSEQ multiplex PCR. The data show 87,000 or so clones, nearly 95% seen once. Sequencing was performed on non-Treg CD4+ T cells sorted from blood. The origin of the receptors is a human donor in good health. CDR3s include the opening cysteine and the closing phenylalanine or tryptophan. Fields, in order: clone size, J gene, V gene, CDR3 protein. Part of the rows lack a size; the others show once, few, many or a class for expanded clones.

.,TRBJ2-4,TRBV7-6,CASSLGSGGLNIQYF
.,TRBJ1-3,TRBV6-1,CASSGRRGNTIYF
.,TRBJ1-5,TRBV15,CATSREQGIIQPQHF
.,TRBJ1-1,TRBV7-3,CASSFGQGGEAFF
.,TRBJ2-5,TRBV6-1,CASSAMAQETQYF
.,TRBJ2-7,TRBV4-1,CASSQKDNSYEQYF
.,TRBJ2-6,TRBV25-1,CASSGGQSSSGANVLTF
.,TRBJ2-3,TRBV7-3,CASSLLGKEQYF
.,TRBJ2-7,TRBV6-5,CASRTRDRGYEQYF
.,TRBJ2-7,TRBV2,CASSVRWDRAYEQYF
.,TRBJ2-7,TRBV7-8,CASSLGQGAYEQYF
once,TRBJ1-2,TRBV19,CASRLTGGYGYTF
.,TRBJ1-4,TRBV25-1,CASSPRNGIEKLFF
.,TRBJ2-5,TRBV11-2,CASSSSERERETQYF
.,TRBJ1-3,TRBV29-1,CSVGERTRGNTIYF
once,TRBJ2-1,TRBV6-5,CASKADYNEQFF
.,TRBJ1-3,TRBV11-2,CASSPDRVSGNTIYF
.,TRBJ2-5,TRBV30,CAWSPEGETQYF
.,TRBJ2-3,TRBV19,CASSLQGSTDTQYF
.,TRBJ2-7,TRBV7-8,CASTLPGTGGNEQYF
.,TRBJ2-1,TRBV18,CASSPLGGAYNEQFF
.,TRBJ1-1,TRBV30,CAWSGTDTEAFF
.,TRBJ2-1,TRBV5-5,CASSLEGWAYNEQFF
.,TRBJ2-5,TRBV5-1,CASSLQGLGQETQYF
.,TRBJ2-6,TRBV5-6,CASSKQGYGANVLTF
.,TRBJ2-5,TRBV12-5,CASGPSGQETQYF
.,TRBJ2-3,TRBV6-1,CASIRTSGGADTQYF
.,TRBJ1-2,TRBV11-3,CASSLDTGSYGYTF
.,TRBJ2-7,TRBV6-5,CASSYSAGAYEQYF
.,TRBJ2-1,TRBV5-1,CASSSGTAGDEQFF
.,TRBJ2-3,TRBV6-1,CASHLGNTDTQYF
once,TRBJ1-1,TRBV11-2,CASSPRASSNTEAFF
.,TRBJ1-4,TRBV2,CASARTLQVVGKLFF
.,TRBJ1-5,TRBV6-1,CASSESGGEFQPQHF
.,TRBJ2-6,TRBV5-6,CASRQRLGVGANVLTF
.,TRBJ2-7,TRBV30,CAWHRGPYEQYF
.,TRBJ1-3,TRBV15,CATSTAEGNTIYF